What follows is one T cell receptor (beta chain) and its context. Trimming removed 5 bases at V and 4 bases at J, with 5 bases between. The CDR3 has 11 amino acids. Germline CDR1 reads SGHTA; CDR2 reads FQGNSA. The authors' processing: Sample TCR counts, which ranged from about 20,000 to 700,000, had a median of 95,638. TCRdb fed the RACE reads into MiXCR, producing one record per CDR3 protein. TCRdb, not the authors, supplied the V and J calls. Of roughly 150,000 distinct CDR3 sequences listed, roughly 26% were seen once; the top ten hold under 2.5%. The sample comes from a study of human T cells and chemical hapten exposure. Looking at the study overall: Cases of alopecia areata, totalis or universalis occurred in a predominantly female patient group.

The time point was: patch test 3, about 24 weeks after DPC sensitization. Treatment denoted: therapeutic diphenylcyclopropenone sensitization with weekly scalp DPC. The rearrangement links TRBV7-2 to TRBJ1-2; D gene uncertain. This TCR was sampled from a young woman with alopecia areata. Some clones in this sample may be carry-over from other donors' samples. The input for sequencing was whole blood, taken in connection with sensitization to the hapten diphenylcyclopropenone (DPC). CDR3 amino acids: CASSATYGYTF. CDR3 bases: TGTGCCAGCAGCGCAACCTATGGCTACACCTTC.